The 27 T cell receptor beta chains presented below share a single source sample, sequenced in a study of T cell repertoires in cytomegalovirus infection. These receptors have no known antigen. One entry per CDR3 protein, called by TCRdb with MiXCR from the reads. In the table there are 600,000 to 700,000 distinct CDR3 sequences, roughly 33% of which are singletons. Sample: cultured PBMCs, taken from culture after CMV antigen stimulation. The receptors stem from a human donor in good health (CMV status not recorded). Some clones in this sample may be carry-over from other donors' samples.

This clonotype was counted only a few times. The rearrangement joins TRBV7-6 to TRBJ1-1; 7 bases are shared with TRBD1. The J segment lost 4 bases and the V segment lost 7 bases, leaving 6 bases of the junction unmatched. The CDR3 extends over 13 amino acids. Germline CDR1 is SGHVS and CDR2 is FNYEAQ. CDR3 protein: CASTSPGGTEAFF. CDR3 nucleotides: TGTGCCAGCACGAGCCCAGGGGGCACTGAAGCTTTCTTT.

The rearrangement uses TRBV20-1 and TRBJ2-7, with TRBD2 matching 10 bases. CDR1 and CDR2 (germline): DFQATT, SNEGSKA (reference sequence). The CDR3 is made up of 15 amino acids. CDR3 amino acids: CLPWSSGGASYEQYF. The CDR3 region has the DNA TGCCTCCCGTGGTCTAGCGGGGGAGCTAGCTACGAGCAGTACTTC.

This clonotype was observed once. V and J are TRBV6-6 and TRBJ2-3; the D gene is possibly TRBD1 (5 bases). The germline gives CDR1 MNHNY, CDR2 SVGAGI (reference sequence). V was shortened by 7 bases and J by 4 bases, with 18 bases between the two germline ends. This CDR3 region has 15 residues. CDR3 residues: CASTNRLDYPDTQYF. CDR3 nucleotides: TGTGCCAGCACCAACAGGCTAGATTACCCAGATACGCAGTATTTT.

The chain is built from TRBV6-6 and TRBJ1-4; possibly TRBD1 for D (6 bases). Trimming shortened V by 1 base and J by 6 bases, and 9 bases separated the two germline ends. The CDR3 contains 14 residues. Germline CDR1 and CDR2: MNHNY and SVGAGI (reference sequence). CDR3 protein: CASSYLGADEKLFF. CDR3 nucleotide sequence: TGTGCCAGCAGTTACTTGGGGGCGGATGAAAAACTGTTTTTT.

This chain uses TRBV7-9 with TRBJ2-1; the match to TRBD2 covers 13 bases. V trimming: 6 bases; J trimming: 10 bases; junction bases outside the gene matches: 6. Germline V gives CDR1 SEHNR, CDR2 FQNEAQ (reference sequence). CDR3 size: 14 residues. The CDR3 loop is CASSQRTSGREQFF. The CDR3 region has the DNA TGTGCCAGCAGTCAACGGACTAGCGGGAGAGAGCAGTTCTTC.

This clonotype was counted a few times. The chain joins TRBV7-6 to TRBJ2-7; 9 bases align to TRBD1. The ends lost 6 bases at V and 4 bases at J; junction bases unmatched: 13. The CDR3 runs 16 residues. The V gene's germline CDR1 is SGHVS and CDR2 FNYEAQ. The CDR3 DNA sequence: TGTGCCAGCAGTTCCGACAGGGGGTCAAGGGGGTACGAGCAGTACTTC. As protein: CASSSDRGSRGYEQYF.

DNA of the CDR3: TGTGCCAGCAGCCCAGAATATATGAACACTGAAGCTTTCTTT. This gives the protein CASSPEYMNTEAFF. The V gene is TRBV12-3 or TRBV12-4, the J gene TRBJ1-1; D is unclear. CDR3 length equals 14 residues. V gave up 6 bases and J gave up 0 bases, with 11 bases separating them.

V is TRBV29-1 and J is TRBJ2-7; TRBD1 might be the D (6 bases). The CDR3 contains 14 residues. Germline V gene lookup returns CDR1 SQVTM and CDR2 ANQGSEA. V was shortened by 4 bases and J by 3 bases, with 16 bases between the two germline ends. CDR3 sequence reads: CSVVRGGKVYEQYF. In nucleotides, the CDR3 is TGCAGCGTTGTTAGAGGGGGAAAGGTCTACGAGCAGTACTTC.

The rearrangement joins TRBV6-2 or TRBV6-3 to TRBJ2-3; D is uncertain. CDR3 size: 14 residues. CDR1 and CDR2 from the germline V gene are MNHEY and SVGEGT. The V and J ends lost 2 bases and 2 bases respectively, with 8 bases between them. CDR3 nucleotide sequence: TGTGCCAGCAGTTACGGGCCCTACACAGATACGCAGTATTTT. Translation gives CASSYGPYTDTQYF.

This chain uses TRBV19 with TRBJ2-1, with D perhaps given as TRBD1 or TRBD2 (6 bases each). This CDR3 has 13 amino acids. Germline CDR1 and CDR2: LNHDA and SQIVND (reference sequence). The V end was cut by 11 bases, the J end by 4 bases, with 15 bases between. This CDR3 reads CAVGAGGYNEQFF. The CDR3 coding sequence is TGTGCCGTGGGGGCTGGAGGGTACAATGAGCAGTTCTTC.

In regard to this clonotype: Germline and junction disagree at one end, which may indicate a read error. The V and J genes are TRBV18 and TRBJ1-5, with D unclear. Germline CDR1 is KGHSH and CDR2 is LQKENI. The CDR3 has 15 residues. The CDR3, as DNA: TGTGCCAGCTCACCAGGCGGGGTAAGCAATAAGCCCCAGCATTTT. Translated, it gives CASSPGGVSNKPQHF.

This rearrangement joins TRBV7-2 to TRBJ1-1; D unresolved. This CDR3 contains 15 residues. Germline V gives CDR1 SGHTA, CDR2 FQGNSA. The ends were cut back, 2 bases at V and 3 bases at J, with 13 bases in the middle. CDR3: CASSLLAPWDTEAFF. Here the CDR3 DNA reads TGTGCCAGCAGCTTACTAGCCCCTTGGGACACTGAAGCTTTCTTT. The entire variable domain, with the rest obtained from reference TRBV7-2 and TRBJ1-1, is as follows: GAGVSQSPSNKVTEKGKDVELRCDPISGHTALYWYRQSLGQGLEFLIYFQGNSAPDKSGLPSDRFSAERTGGSVSTLTIQRTQQEDSAVYLCASSLLAPWDTEAFFGQGTRLTVV.

The J gene is TRBJ2-7, the V gene TRBV7-6; 9 nucleotides line up with TRBD1. This CDR3 is 16 amino acids long. Trimming at V came to 2 bases and at J to 3 bases, leaving 8 bases not matched to a gene. Germline assignment: CDR1 SGHVS and CDR2 FNYEAQ. The CDR3: CASSLRTGADFYEQYF. The CDR3 DNA reads as TGTGCCAGCAGCTTAAGGACAGGGGCAGACTTCTACGAGCAGTACTTC.

This clonotype was seen many times. This rearrangement joins TRBV7-2 to TRBJ1-1; D is ambiguous. The CDR3 consists of 15 residues. Trimming removed 3 bases from V and 3 bases from J, with 14 bases in between. The germline V gene encodes CDR1 SGHTA and CDR2 FQGNSA. CDR3 sequence: CASSFFPGADTEAFF. CDR3 nucleotide sequence: TGTGCCAGCAGCTTCTTTCCAGGAGCCGACACTGAAGCTTTCTTT. The variable domain in full, with the rest retrieved from reference TRBV7-2 and TRBJ1-1, is GAGVSQSPSNKVTEKGKDVELRCDPISGHTALYWYRQSLGQGLEFLIYFQGNSAPDKSGLPSDRFSAERTGGSVSTLTIQRTQQEDSAVYLCASSFFPGADTEAFFGQGTRLTVV.

This chain connects TRBV7-8 to TRBJ2-1; TRBD2 matches at 7 bases. The CDR3 covers 15 residues. Trimming cost V 2 bases and J 8 bases; bases outside gene matches: 9. The germline gives CDR1 SGHVS, CDR2 FQNEAQ. The CDR3, as DNA: TGTGCCAGCAGCTTAAGCCGACTAGCCGGGGATGAGCAGTTCTTC. Translated: CASSLSRLAGDEQFF.

The chain links TRBV2 to TRBJ2-3; 11 bases map to TRBD2. Germline values: CDR1 SNHLY, CDR2 FYNNEI. This CDR3 contains 15 residues. The junction had 3 bases not matched to a gene; V was cut back by 2 bases and J by 5 bases. The CDR3 reads CASSELGLAGDTQYF. In DNA, the CDR3 is TGTGCCAGCAGTGAACTTGGACTAGCGGGAGATACGCAGTATTTT.

The chain employs TRBV24-1 and TRBJ1-1; maybe TRBD1 (5 bases). V lost 7 bases and J lost 5, with 13 bases in between. The CDR3 has 13 amino acids. Per germline, CDR1 KGHDR and CDR2 SFDVKD. The CDR3 region is CATRPGGETEAFF. The CDR3 DNA reads as TGTGCCACCAGGCCCGGGGGAGAGACTGAAGCTTTCTTT.

This rearrangement joins TRBV29-1 to TRBJ2-3; a possible D gene is TRBD1 (6 bases). The CDR3 is 16 amino acids. The V and J ends lost 5 bases and 3 bases respectively, with 21 bases between them. Germline-derived CDR1 and CDR2 are SQVTM and ANQGSEA. The CDR3 region has the DNA TGCAGCGTTCGTGGGGCTACAGGGATGGGGACAGATACGCAGTATTTT. This translates into CSVRGATGMGTDTQYF.

In this sample, this clonotype turned up a few times. The CDR3 bases are TGTGCCAGCAGTAGGGACTGGGCAGAGACCCAGTACTTC. It yields the protein CASSRDWAETQYF. The V and J genes are TRBV2 and TRBJ2-5; D might be TRBD2 (6 bases). The CDR3 covers 13 residues. The V gene's germline CDR1 is SNHLY and CDR2 FYNNEI. Trimming removed 5 bases from V and 4 bases from J, with 11 bases in between.

The CDR3 protein is CASSGDSYQPQHF. CDR3 bases: TGTGCCAGCAGCGGGGACAGCTATCAGCCCCAGCATTTT. The rearrangement joins TRBV7-6 to TRBJ1-5, with TRBD1 matching over 7 bases. V dropped 5 bases and J dropped 5; count of bases not matched to a gene: 3. The CDR3 spans 13 residues. Per germline, CDR1 SGHVS and CDR2 FNYEAQ.

This clonotype has at least ten counts. The gene calls are TRBV11-2 and TRBJ2-2; 8 nucleotides agree with TRBD2. The CDR3 loop spans 19 amino acids. Germline V gene lookup returns CDR1 SGHAT and CDR2 FQNNGV. With V trimmed by 2 bases and J by 6 bases, 17 bases remained unmatched. The CDR3 spells CASSLLGWREDAQAGELFF. The CDR3 DNA sequence: TGTGCCAGCAGCTTATTGGGTTGGCGGGAGGACGCCCAAGCCGGGGAGCTGTTTTTT. Variable domain in full (rest from reference TRBV11-2 and TRBJ2-2): EAGVAQSPRYKIIEKRQSVAFWCNPISGHATLYWYQQILGQGPKLLIQFQNNGVVDDSQLPKDRFSAERLKGVDSTLKIQPAKLEDSAVYLCASSLLGWREDAQAGELFFGEGSRLTVL.

This clonotype was found a few times. This chain uses TRBV12-3 or TRBV12-4 with TRBJ2-2; TRBD1 agrees at 7 bases. V trimming: 6 bases; J trimming: 4 bases; junction bases outside the gene matches: 5. The CDR3 runs 14 residues. The CDR3 sequence: CASSGTDITGELFF. The CDR3 nucleotides are TGTGCCAGCAGCGGGACAGACATCACCGGGGAGCTGTTTTTT.

This chain connects TRBV19 to TRBJ1-1; TRBD1 matches 7 bases. The germline V gene has CDR1 LNHDA and CDR2 SQIVND (reference sequence). V was pared by 6 bases and J by 6 bases, with 7 bases of the junction left unmatched. The CDR3 has 13 residues. The CDR3 is CASSLQGPAEAFF. The DNA of the CDR3 is TGTGCCAGTAGCTTACAGGGGCCCGCTGAAGCTTTCTTT.

This clonotype appeared a few times. This CDR3 reads CASRTDRGASYGYTF. Here the CDR3 DNA reads TGTGCCAGCAGAACTGACAGGGGCGCCAGCTATGGCTACACCTTC. The genes are TRBV12-3 or TRBV12-4 and TRBJ1-2; TRBD1 matches at 8 bases. The CDR3 is made up of 15 amino acids. V lost 6 bases to trimming and J lost 4 bases; unmatched junction nucleotides: 10.

Only a few counts were recorded for this clonotype. The chain has TRBV15 and TRBJ2-2; D not resolved. Germline V gene lookup returns CDR1 LNHNV and CDR2 YYDKDF (reference sequence). The CDR3 is 14 amino acids. The V end was cut by 5 bases, the J end by 2 bases, with 9 bases between. The CDR3 bases are TGTGCCACCAGCCTCCCCGAAAACACCGGGGAGCTGTTTTTT. Protein product: CATSLPENTGELFF.

The genes are TRBV7-6 and TRBJ1-6; D is ambiguous. The ends were cut back, 3 bases at V and 2 bases at J, with 8 bases in the middle. Germline CDR1 is SGHVS and CDR2 is FNYEAQ. This CDR3 has 15 residues. Written as DNA, the CDR3 is TGTGCCAGCAGCTTTATGCGGACCTATAATTCACCCCTCCACTTT. As protein: CASSFMRTYNSPLHF.

The chain recombines TRBV28 with TRBJ2-1; the D call may be TRBD1 or TRBD2 (6 bases each). Germline CDR1 and CDR2: MDHEN and SYDVKM. Deletions cut 7 bases from V and 1 base from J, with 17 bases between. The CDR3 length is 16 residues. The CDR3 DNA sequence: TGTGCCAGCACCCTCCATGGAGGGGGTTCCTACAATGAGCAGTTCTTC. It encodes CASTLHGGGSYNEQFF.